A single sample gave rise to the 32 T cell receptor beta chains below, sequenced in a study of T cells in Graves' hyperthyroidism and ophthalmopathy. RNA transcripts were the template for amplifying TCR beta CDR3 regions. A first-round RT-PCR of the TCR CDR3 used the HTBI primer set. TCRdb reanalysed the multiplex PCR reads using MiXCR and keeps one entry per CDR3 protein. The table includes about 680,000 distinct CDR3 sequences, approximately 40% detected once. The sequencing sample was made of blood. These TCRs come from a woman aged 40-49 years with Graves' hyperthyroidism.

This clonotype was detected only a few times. The chain's CDR3 is CASSLKTGGNTEAFF. In DNA, the CDR3 is TGTGCCAGCAGCCTGAAGACAGGGGGCAACACTGAAGCTTTCTTT. The chain is built from TRBV6-5 and TRBJ1-1; TRBD1 aligns across 10 bases. Trimming cost V 6 bases and J 2 bases; bases outside gene matches: 6. The CDR3 is 15 amino acids. The germline V gene has CDR1 MNHEY and CDR2 SVGAGI.

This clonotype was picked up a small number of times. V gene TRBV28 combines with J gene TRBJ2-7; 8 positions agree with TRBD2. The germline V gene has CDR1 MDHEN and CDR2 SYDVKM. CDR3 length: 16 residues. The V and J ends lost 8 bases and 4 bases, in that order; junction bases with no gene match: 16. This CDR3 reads CASGTLGSGRGYEQYF. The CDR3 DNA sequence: TGTGCCAGCGGAACCTTGGGGAGCGGGAGAGGATACGAGCAGTACTTC.

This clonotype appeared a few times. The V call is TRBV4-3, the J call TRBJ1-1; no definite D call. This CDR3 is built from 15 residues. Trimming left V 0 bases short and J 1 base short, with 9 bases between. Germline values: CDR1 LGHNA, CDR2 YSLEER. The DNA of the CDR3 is TGCGCCAGCAGCCAAGAAAAAGTGGCGAACACTGAAGCTTTCTTT. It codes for CASSQEKVANTEAFF.

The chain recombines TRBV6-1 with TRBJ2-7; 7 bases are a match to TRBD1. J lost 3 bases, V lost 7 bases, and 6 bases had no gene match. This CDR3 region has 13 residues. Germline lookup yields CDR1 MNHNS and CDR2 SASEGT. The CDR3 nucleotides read TGTGCCAGCAAGAACAGGGGTATCTACGAGCAGTACTTC. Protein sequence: CASKNRGIYEQYF.

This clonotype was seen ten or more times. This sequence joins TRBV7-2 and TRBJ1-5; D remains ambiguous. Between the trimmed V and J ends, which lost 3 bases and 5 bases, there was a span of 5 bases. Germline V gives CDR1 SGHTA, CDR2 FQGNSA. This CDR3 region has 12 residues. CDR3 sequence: CASSFMYQPQHF. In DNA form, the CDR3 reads TGTGCCAGCAGCTTTATGTATCAGCCCCAGCATTTT. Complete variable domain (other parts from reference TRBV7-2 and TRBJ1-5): GAGVSQSPSNKVTEKGKDVELRCDPISGHTALYWYRQSLGQGLEFLIYFQGNSAPDKSGLPSDRFSAERTGGSVSTLTIQRTQQEDSAVYLCASSFMYQPQHFGDGTRLSIL.

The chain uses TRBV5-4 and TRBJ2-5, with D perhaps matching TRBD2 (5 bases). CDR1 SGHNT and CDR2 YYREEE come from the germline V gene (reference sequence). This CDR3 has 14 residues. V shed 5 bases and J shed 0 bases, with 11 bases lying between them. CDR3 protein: CASSPPGNQETQYF. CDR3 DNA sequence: TGTGCCAGCAGTCCCCCCGGGAACCAAGAGACCCAGTACTTC.

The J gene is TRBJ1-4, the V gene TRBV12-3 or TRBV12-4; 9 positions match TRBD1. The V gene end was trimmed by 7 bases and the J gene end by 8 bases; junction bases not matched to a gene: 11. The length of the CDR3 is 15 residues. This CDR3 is CASTSQTGGGEKLFF. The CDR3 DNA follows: TGTGCCAGCACCTCCCAGACAGGGGGAGGAGAAAAACTGTTTTTT.

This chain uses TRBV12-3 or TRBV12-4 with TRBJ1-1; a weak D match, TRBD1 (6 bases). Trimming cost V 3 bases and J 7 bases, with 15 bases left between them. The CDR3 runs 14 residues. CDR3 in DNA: TGTGCCAGCAGTTTGGCTTGGGACACCGGTGAAGCTTTCTTT. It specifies CASSLAWDTGEAFF.

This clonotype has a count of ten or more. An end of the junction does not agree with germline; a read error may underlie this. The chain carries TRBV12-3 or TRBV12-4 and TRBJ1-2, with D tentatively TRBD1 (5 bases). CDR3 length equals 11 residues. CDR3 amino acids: CATSLGAGYTF. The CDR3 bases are TGTGCCACCAGTTTAGGGGCTGGCTACACCTTC.

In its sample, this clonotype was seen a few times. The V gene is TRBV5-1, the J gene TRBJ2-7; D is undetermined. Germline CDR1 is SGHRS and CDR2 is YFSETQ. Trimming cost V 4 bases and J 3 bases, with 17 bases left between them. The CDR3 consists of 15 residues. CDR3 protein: CASSHGPGTDYEQYF. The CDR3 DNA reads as TGCGCCAGCAGCCATGGACCAGGAACCGACTACGAGCAGTACTTC.

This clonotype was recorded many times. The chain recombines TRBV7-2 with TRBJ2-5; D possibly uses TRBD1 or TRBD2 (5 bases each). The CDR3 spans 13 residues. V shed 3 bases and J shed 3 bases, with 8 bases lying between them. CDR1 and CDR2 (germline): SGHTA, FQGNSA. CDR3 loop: CASSLGPKETQYF. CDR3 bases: TGTGCCAGCAGCTTGGGACCTAAAGAGACCCAGTACTTC. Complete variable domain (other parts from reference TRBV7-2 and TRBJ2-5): GAGVSQSPSNKVTEKGKDVELRCDPISGHTALYWYRQSLGQGLEFLIYFQGNSAPDKSGLPSDRFSAERTGGSVSTLTIQRTQQEDSAVYLCASSLGPKETQYFGPGTRLLVL.

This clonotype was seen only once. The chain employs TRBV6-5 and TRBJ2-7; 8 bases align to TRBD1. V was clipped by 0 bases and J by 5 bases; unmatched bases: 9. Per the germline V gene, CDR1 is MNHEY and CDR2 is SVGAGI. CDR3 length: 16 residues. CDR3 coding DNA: TGTGCCAGCAGTTACTCTGACAGGGGACGGCTCCACGAGCAGTACTTC. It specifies CASSYSDRGRLHEQYF.

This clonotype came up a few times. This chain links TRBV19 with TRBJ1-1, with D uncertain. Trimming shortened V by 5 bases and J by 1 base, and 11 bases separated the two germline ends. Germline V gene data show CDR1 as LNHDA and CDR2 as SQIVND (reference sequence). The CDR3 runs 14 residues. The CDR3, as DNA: TGTGCCAGTAGTCCTCAGTCAGAGAACACTGAAGCTTTCTTT. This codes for CASSPQSENTEAFF.

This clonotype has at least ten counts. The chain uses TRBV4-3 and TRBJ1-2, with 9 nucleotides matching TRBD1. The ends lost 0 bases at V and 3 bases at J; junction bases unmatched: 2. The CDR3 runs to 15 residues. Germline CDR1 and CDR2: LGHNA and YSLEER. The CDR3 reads CASSQDRDRDYGYTF. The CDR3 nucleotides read TGCGCCAGCAGCCAAGACCGGGACAGGGACTATGGCTACACCTTC.

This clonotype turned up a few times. The CDR3 DNA reads TGTGCCATCAGGAAGGGGACAGGCGACAACAATGAGCAGTTCTTC. It codes for CAIRKGTGDNNEQFF. The chain combines TRBV10-3 with TRBJ2-1; 8 nucleotides line up with TRBD1. Germline V gene lookup returns CDR1 ENHRY and CDR2 SYGVKD. This CDR3 comprises 15 residues. J gave up 5 bases and V 6 bases, and 9 bases lay outside the gene matches.

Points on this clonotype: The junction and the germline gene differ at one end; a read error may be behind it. DNA for the CDR3: TGCGCCAGCAGCCAAAAGACCGGGACAGGGAATGGGTATGGCTACACCTTC. It yields the protein CASSQKTGTGNGYGYTF. J is TRBJ1-2 and V is TRBV11-2, with 9 bases aligning to TRBD1. Germline-derived CDR1 and CDR2 are SGHAT and FQNNGV. The CDR3 extends over 17 amino acids.

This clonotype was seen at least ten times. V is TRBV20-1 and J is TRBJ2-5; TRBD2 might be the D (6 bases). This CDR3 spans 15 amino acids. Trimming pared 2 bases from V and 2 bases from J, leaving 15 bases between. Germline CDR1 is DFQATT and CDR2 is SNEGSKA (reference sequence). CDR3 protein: CSARMVAALQETQYF. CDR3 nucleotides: TGCAGTGCTAGAATGGTAGCGGCCTTACAAGAGACCCAGTACTTC.

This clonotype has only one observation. CDR3 protein: CASSSPALRLAYEQYF. CDR3 bases: TGTGCCAGCAGTTCACCTGCCCTACGACTTGCCTACGAGCAGTACTTC. The rearrangement joins TRBV6-5 to TRBJ2-7; D not resolved. The V end lost 4 bases, the J end lost 2 bases, and 18 bases lay between the germline ends. Germline V CDR1 and CDR2: MNHEY, SVGAGI. The CDR3 length is 16 residues.

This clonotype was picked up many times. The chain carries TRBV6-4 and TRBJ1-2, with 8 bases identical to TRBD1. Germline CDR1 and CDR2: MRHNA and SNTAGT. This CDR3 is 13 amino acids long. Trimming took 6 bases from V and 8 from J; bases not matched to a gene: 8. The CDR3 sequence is CASSDGQGWGYTF. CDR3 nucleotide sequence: TGTGCCAGCAGCGATGGACAGGGTTGGGGCTACACCTTC.

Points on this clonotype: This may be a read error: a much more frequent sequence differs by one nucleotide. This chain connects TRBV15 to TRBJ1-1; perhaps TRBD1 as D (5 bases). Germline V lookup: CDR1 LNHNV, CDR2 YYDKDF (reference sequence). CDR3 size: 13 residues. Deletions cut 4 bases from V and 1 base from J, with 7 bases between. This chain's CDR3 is CATSTGSNTEAFF. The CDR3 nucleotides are TGTGCCACCAGCACAGGGTCGAACACTGAAGCTTTCTTT. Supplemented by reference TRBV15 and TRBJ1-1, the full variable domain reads DAMVIQNPRYQVTQFGKPVTLSCSQTLNHNVMYWYQQKSSQAPKLLFHYYDKDFNNEADTPDNFQSRRPNTSFCFLDIRSPGLGDTAMYLCATSTGSNTEAFFGQGTRLTVV.

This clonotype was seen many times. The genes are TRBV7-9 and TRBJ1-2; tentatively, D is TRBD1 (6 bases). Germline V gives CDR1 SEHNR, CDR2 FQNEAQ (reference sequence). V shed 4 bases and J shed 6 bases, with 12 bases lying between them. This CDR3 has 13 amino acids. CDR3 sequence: CASSSQGMNGYTF. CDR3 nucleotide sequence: TGTGCCAGCAGCTCACAGGGTATGAATGGCTACACCTTC.

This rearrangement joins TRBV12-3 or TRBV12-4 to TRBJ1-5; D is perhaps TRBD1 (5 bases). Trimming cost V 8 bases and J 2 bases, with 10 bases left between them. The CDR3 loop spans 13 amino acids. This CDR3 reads CASQRDGNQPQHF. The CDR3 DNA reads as TGTGCCAGCCAGAGGGACGGCAATCAGCCCCAGCATTTT.

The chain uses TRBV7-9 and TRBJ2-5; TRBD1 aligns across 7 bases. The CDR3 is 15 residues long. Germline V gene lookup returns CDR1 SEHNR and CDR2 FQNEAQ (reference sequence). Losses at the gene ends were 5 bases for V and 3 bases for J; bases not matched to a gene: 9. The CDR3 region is CASSQRTGTEETQYF. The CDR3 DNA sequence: TGTGCCAGCAGCCAGAGAACCGGGACAGAAGAGACCCAGTACTTC.

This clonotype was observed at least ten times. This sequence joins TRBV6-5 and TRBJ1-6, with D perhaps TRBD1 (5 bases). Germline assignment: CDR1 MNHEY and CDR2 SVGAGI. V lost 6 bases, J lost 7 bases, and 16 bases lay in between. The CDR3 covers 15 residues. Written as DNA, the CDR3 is TGTGCCAGCAGCCGTATAGACAGCTCAAATTCACCCCTCCACTTT. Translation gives CASSRIDSSNSPLHF.

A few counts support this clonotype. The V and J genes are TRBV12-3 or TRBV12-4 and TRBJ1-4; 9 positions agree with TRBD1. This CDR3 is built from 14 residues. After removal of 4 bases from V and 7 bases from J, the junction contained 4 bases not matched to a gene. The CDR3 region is CASSSGQGFEKLFF. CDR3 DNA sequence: TGTGCCAGCAGTTCGGGACAGGGTTTTGAAAAACTGTTTTTT.

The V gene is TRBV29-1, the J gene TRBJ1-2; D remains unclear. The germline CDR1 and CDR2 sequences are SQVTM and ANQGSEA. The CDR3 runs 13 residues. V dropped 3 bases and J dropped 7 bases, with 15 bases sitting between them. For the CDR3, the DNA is TGCAGCGTTGAGAGGACGGGCAAGGGTGGCTACACCTTC. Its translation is CSVERTGKGGYTF.

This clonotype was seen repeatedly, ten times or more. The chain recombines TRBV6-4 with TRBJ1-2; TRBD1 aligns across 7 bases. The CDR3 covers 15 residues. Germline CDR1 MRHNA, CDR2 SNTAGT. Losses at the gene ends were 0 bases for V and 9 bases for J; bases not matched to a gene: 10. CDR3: CASSDSATGLNSYTF. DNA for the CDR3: TGTGCCAGCAGTGACTCCGCGACAGGGTTGAACAGCTACACCTTC.

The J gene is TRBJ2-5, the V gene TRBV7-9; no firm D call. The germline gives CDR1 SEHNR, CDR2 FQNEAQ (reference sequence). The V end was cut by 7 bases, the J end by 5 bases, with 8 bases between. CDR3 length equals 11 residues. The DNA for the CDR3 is TGTGCCAGCACCCCTATGGAGACCCAGTACTTC. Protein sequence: CASTPMETQYF.

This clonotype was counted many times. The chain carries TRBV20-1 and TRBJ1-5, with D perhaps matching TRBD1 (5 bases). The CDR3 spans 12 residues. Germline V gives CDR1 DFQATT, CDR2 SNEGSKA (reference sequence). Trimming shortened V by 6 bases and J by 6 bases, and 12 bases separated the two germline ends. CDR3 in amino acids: CSAPGSGQPQHF. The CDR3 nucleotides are TGCAGTGCCCCAGGGTCCGGTCAGCCCCAGCATTTT.

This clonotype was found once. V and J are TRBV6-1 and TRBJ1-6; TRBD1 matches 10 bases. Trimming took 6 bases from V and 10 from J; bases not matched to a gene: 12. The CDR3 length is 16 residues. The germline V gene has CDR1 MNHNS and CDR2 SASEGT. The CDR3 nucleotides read TGTGCCAGCAGCCGAACGGGGACAGGGGCGTCCTCACCCCTCCACTTT. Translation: CASSRTGTGASSPLHF.

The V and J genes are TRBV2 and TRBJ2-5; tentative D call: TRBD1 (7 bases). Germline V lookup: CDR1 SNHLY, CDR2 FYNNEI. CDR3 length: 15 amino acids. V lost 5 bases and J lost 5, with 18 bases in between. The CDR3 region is CASSPGTEGGETQYF. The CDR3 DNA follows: TGTGCCAGCAGTCCGGGGACAGAGGGGGGTGAGACCCAGTACTTC.

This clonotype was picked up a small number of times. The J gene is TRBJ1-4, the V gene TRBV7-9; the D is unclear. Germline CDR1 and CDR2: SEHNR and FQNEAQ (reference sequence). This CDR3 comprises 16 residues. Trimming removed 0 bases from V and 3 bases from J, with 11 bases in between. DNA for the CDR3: TGTGCCAGCAGCTTAGCCCCGGACGGGTCTAATGAAAAACTGTTTTTT. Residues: CASSLAPDGSNEKLFF.